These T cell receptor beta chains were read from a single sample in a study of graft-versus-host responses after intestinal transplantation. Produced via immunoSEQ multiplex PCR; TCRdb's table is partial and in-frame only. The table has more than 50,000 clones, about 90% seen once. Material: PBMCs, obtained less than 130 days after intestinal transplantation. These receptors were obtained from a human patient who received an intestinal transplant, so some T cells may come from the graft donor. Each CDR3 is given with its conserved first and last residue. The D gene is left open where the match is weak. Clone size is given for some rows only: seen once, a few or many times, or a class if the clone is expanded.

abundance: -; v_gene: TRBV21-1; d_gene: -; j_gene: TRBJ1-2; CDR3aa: CASSRVDRRQDGYTF; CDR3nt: TGTGCCAGCAGCAGGGTGGATCGCCGACAGGATGGCTACACCTTC
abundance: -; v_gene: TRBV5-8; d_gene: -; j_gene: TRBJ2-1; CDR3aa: CASSYLGAVYNEQFF; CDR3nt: TGTGCCAGCAGCTACCTTGGAGCCGTATACAATGAGCAGTTCTTC
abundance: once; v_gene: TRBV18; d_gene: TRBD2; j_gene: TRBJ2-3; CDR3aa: CASSPFGLAGGPTDTQYF; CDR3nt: TGTGCCAGCTCACCGTTCGGACTAGCGGGAGGGCCCACAGATACGCAGTATTTT
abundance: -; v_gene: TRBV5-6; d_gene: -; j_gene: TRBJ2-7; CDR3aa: CASNRGGRAYEQYF; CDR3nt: TGTGCCAGCAACCGAGGGGGGAGAGCCTACGAGCAGTACTTC
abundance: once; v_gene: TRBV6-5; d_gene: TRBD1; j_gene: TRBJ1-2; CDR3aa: CASRDFGTAYGYTF; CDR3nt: TGTGCCAGCAGGGACTTCGGGACAGCCTATGGCTACACCTTC
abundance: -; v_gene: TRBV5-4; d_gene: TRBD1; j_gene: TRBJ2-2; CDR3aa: CASSLEGARSGELFF; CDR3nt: TGTGCCAGCAGCTTGGAGGGGGCGAGATCCGGGGAGCTGTTTTTT
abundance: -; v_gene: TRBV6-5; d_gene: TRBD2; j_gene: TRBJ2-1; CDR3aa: CASSRAGGSYNEQFF; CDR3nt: TGTGCCAGCAGTAGAGCGGGAGGATCCTACAATGAGCAGTTCTTC
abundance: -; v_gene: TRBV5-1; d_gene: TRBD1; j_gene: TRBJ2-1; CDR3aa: CASSLEGTVYNEQFF; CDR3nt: TGCGCCAGCAGCTTGGAGGGGACAGTCTACAATGAGCAGTTCTTC
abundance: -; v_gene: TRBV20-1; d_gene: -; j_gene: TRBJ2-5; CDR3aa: CSASETQYF; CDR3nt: TGCAGTGCTAGCGAGACCCAGTACTTC
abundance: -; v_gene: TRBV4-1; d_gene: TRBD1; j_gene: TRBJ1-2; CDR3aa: CASSHQGAWGYTF; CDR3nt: TGCGCCAGCAGCCACCAGGGGGCCTGGGGCTACACCTTC
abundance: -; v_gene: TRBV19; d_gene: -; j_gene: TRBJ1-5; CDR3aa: CASSYSYSNQPQHF; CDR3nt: TGTGCCAGTAGTTACAGTTATAGCAATCAGCCCCAGCATTTT
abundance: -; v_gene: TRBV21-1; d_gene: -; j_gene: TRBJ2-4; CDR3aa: CASSKVATPRGNIQYF; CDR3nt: TGTGCCAGCAGCAAAGTGGCGACCCCCCGTGGGAACATTCAGTACTTC
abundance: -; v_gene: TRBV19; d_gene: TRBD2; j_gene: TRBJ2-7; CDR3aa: CASSKTRDYPSPYYEQYF; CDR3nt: TGTGCCAGTAGTAAGACCCGGGACTACCCCTCCCCGTACTACGAGCAGTACTTC
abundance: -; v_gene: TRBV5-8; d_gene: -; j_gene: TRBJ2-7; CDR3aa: CASSLRYEQYF; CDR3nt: TGTGCCAGCAGCTTGCGCTACGAGCAGTACTTC
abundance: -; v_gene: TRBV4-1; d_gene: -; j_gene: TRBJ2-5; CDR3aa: CASSQGTLQYF; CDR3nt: TGCGCCAGCAGCCAAGGGACCCTCCAGTACTTC
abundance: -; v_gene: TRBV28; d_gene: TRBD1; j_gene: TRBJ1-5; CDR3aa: CASSGDRGGIVNQPQHF; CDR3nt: TGTGCCAGCAGTGGGGACAGGGGGGGTATTGTTAATCAGCCCCAGCATTTT
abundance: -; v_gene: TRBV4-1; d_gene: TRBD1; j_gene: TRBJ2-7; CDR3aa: CASSQAPGTGFYEQYF; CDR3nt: TGCGCCAGCAGCCAAGCTCCCGGGACAGGATTCTACGAGCAGTACTTC
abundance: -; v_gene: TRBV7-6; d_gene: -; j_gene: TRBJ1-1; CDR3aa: CASSRGATQGISTEAFF; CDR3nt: TGTGCCAGCAGTCGAGGGGCCACCCAGGGGATTAGTACTGAAGCTTTCTTT
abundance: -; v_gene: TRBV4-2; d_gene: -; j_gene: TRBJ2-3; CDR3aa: CASSQISTGISDTQYF; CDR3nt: TGTGCCAGCAGCCAGATATCAACGGGGATCTCAGATACGCAGTATTTT
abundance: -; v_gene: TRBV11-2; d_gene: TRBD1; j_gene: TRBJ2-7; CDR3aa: CASSLGTGGLTSYEQYF; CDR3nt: TGTGCCAGCAGCTTAGGGACAGGGGGACTTACCTCCTACGAGCAGTACTTC
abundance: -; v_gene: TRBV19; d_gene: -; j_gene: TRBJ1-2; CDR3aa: CASSMMGVGAGYTF; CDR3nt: TGTGCCAGTAGTATGATGGGCGTGGGGGCAGGCTACACCTTC
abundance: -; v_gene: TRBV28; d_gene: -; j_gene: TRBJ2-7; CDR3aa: CASSPVSPPYEQYF; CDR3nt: TGTGCCAGCAGCCCGGTCTCACCGCCCTACGAGCAGTACTTC
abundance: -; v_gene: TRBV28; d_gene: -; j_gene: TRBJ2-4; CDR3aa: CASSTYLTVAKNIQYF; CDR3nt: TGTGCCAGCAGTACCTATCTTACAGTAGCCAAAAACATTCAGTACTTC
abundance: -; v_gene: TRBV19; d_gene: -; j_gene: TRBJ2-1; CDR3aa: CASSIRTTKGYNEQFF; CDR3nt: TGTGCCAGTAGTATCCGGACAACCAAGGGATACAATGAGCAGTTCTTC
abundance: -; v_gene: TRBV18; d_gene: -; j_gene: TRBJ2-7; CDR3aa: CASSPAAKDHEQYF; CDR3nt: TGTGCCAGCTCACCGGCGGCAAAGGACCACGAGCAGTACTTC
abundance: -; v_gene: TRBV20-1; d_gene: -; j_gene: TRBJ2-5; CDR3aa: CSAREGPEQYF; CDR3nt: TGCAGTGCTAGAGAGGGTCCTGAGCAGTACTTC
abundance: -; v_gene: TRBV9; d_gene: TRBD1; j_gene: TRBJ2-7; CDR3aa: CASSVVRTGSSYEQYF; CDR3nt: TGTGCCAGCAGCGTAGTGCGGACAGGGAGCTCCTACGAGCAGTACTTC
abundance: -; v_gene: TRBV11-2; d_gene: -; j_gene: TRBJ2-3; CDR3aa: CASSSHSGNTDTQYF; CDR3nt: TGTGCCAGCAGCAGTCACTCGGGTAACACAGATACGCAGTATTTT
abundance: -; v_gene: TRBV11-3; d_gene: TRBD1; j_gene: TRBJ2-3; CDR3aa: CASSLGQGSTDTQYF; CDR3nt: TGTGCCAGCAGCCTCGGACAGGGATCCACAGATACGCAGTATTTT
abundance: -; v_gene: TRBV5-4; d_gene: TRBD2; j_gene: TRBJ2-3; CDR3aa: CASSVGLAGTDTQYF; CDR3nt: TGTGCCAGCAGCGTAGGACTAGCGGGCACAGATACGCAGTATTTT
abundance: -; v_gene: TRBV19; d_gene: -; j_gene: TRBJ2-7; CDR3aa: CASIGQSYEQYF; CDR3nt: TGTGCCAGTATTGGTCAGTCCTACGAGCAGTACTTC
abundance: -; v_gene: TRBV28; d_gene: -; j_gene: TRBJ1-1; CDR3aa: CASSATGNTEAFF; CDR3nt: TGTGCCAGCAGCGCGACAGGGAACACTGAAGCTTTCTTT
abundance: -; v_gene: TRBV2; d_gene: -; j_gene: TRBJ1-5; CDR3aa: CASSEGGQNQPQHF; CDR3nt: TGTGCCAGCAGTGAAGGGGGCCAAAATCAGCCCCAGCATTTT
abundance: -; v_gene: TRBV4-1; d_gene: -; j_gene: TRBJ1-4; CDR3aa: CASSGRGAIGEKLFF; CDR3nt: TGCGCCAGCAGCGGCCGTGGCGCTATTGGTGAAAAACTGTTTTTT
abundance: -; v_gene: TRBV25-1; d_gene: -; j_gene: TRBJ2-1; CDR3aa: CASSEKVLADYNEQFF; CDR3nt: TGTGCCAGCAGTGAAAAGGTGCTAGCAGACTACAATGAGCAGTTCTTC
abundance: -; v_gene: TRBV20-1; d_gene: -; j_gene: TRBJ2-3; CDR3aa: CSASSQDTQYF; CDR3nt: TGCAGTGCTAGTAGTCAGGATACGCAGTATTTT
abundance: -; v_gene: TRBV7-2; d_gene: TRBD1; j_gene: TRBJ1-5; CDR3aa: CASSERGTAVRAPQHF; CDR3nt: TGTGCCAGCAGCGAACGCGGGACAGCCGTCAGGGCGCCCCAGCATTTT
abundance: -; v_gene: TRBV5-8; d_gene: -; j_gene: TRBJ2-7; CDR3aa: CASSLVLGEQYF; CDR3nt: TGTGCCAGCAGCTTGGTATTGGGCGAGCAGTACTTC
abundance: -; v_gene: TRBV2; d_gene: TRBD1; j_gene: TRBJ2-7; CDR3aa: CASRQDRSSYEQYF; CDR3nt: TGTGCCAGCAGGCAGGACAGGAGCTCCTACGAGCAGTACTTC
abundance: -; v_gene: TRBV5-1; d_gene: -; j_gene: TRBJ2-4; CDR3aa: CASSLEVRIAKNIQYF; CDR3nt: TGCGCCAGCAGCTTGGAAGTGAGAATAGCCAAAAACATTCAGTACTTC
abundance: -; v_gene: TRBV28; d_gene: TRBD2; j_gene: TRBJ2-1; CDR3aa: CASSPQGRGEQFF; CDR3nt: TGTGCCAGCAGTCCCCAAGGGAGGGGTGAGCAGTTCTTC
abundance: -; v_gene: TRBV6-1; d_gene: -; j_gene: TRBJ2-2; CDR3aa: CASRRVESGELFF; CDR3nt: TGTGCCAGCAGAAGGGTTGAGTCCGGGGAGCTGTTTTTT
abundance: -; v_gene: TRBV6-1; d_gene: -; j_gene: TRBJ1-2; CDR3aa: CASRTPNYGYTF; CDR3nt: TGTGCCAGCAGAACACCTAACTATGGCTACACCTTC
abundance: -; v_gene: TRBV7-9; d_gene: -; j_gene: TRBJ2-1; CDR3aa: CASSYTPSRPYNEQFF; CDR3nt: TGTGCCAGCAGCTATACCCCCAGTCGGCCTTACAATGAGCAGTTCTTC
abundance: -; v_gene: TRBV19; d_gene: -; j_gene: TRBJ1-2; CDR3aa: CASTPRGQGGGYTF; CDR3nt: TGTGCCAGTACCCCCCGAGGGCAGGGAGGTGGCTACACCTTC
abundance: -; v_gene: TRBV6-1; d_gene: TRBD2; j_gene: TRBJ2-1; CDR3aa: CASSVPLGGGRNEQFF; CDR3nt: TGTGCCAGCAGTGTCCCCCTCGGGGGGGGGAGGAATGAGCAGTTCTTC
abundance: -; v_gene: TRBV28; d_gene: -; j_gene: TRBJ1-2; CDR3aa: CASSFAMDGDYGYTF; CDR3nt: TGTGCCAGCAGCTTCGCCATGGATGGGGACTATGGCTACACCTTC
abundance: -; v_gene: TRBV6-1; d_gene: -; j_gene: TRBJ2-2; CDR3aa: CASSESGETGELFF; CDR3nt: TGTGCCAGCAGTGAGTCAGGGGAAACCGGGGAGCTGTTTTTT
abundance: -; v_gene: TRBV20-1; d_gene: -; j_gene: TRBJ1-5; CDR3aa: CSAAENQPQHF; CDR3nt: TGCAGTGCAGCGGAGAATCAGCCCCAGCATTTT
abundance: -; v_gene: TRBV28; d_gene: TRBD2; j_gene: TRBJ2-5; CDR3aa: CASSPYPREGETQYF; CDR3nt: TGTGCCAGCAGTCCATACCCCAGGGAGGGGGAGACCCAGTACTTC
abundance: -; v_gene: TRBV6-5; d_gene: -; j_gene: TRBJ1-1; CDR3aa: CASSYVDINTEAFF; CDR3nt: TGTGCCAGCAGTTACGTGGACATCAACACTGAAGCTTTCTTT
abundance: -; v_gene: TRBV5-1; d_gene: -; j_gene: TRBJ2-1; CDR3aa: CASSLGRLEQFF; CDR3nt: TGCGCCAGCAGCTTGGGGCGGCTCGAGCAGTTCTTC
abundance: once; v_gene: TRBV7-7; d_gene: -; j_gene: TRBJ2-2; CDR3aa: CASSSKLSGELFF; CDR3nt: TGTGCCAGCAGCTCGAAGCTGTCCGGGGAGCTGTTTTTT
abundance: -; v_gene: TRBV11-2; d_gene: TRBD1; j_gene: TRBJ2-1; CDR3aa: CASSLVGDRPYNEQFF; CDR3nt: TGTGCCAGCAGCTTAGTTGGGGACAGGCCCTACAATGAGCAGTTCTTC
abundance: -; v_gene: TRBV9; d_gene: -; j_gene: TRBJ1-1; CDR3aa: CASSGRRWDTEAFF; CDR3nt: TGTGCCAGCAGCGGTCGTCGATGGGACACTGAAGCTTTCTTT
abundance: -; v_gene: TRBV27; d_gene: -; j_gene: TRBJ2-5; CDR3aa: CASSLYGTQYF; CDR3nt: TGTGCCAGCAGTTTATATGGGACCCAGTACTTC
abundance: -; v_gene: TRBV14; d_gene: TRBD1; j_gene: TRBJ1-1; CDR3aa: CASSSRTGNTEAFF; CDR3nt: TGTGCCAGCAGCTCTAGGACAGGGAACACTGAAGCTTTCTTT
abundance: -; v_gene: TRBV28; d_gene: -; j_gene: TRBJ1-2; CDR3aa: CASSPRGNYGYTF; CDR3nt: TGTGCCAGCAGTCCACGGGGGAACTATGGCTACACCTTC
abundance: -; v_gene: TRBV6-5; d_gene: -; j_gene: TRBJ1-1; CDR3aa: CASSRDWGREAFF; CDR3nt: TGTGCCAGCAGCCGGGACTGGGGACGCGAAGCTTTCTTT